Detailed here is one T cell receptor (beta chain). What it binds is unknown. PCR involved 60 Vbeta and 13 Jbeta primers. Produced via immunoSEQ multiplex PCR; TCRdb's table is partial and in-frame only. The table includes about 150,000 clones, roughly 74% detected once. The data belong to a study of cytomegalovirus exposure and HLA in healthy donors. Study results and caveats: A later analysis by the authors found several of the most significant clusters apparently linked to common viral pathogens. One variant, a missense change in DCLRE1C, was linked in a later analysis to TCR beta V- and J-gene trimming.

This CDR3 comprises 15 residues. The germline CDR1 and CDR2 sequences are MNHEY and SVGAGI. Germline trimming cut 5 bases from V and 8 bases from J; bases unmatched to any gene: 13. The receptor's source is a man younger than 35 in good health and CMV-seronegative. The rearrangement uses TRBV6-5 and TRBJ1-2, with 8 bases matching TRBD1. The source material was PBMCs. The CDR3 reads CASSPAGQGVGGYTF. In DNA form, the CDR3 reads TGTGCCAGCAGTCCTGCCGGACAGGGAGTGGGCGGCTACACCTTC.